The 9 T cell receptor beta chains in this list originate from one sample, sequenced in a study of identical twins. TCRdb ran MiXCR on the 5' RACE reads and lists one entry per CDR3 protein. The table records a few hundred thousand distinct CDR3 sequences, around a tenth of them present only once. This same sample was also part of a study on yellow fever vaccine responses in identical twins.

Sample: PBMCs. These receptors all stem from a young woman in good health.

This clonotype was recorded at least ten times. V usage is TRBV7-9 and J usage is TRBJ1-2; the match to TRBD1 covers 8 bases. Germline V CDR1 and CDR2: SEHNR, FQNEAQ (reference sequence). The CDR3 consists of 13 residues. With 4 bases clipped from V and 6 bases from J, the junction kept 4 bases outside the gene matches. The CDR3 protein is CASSWPGGDGYTF. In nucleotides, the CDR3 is TGTGCCAGCAGCTGGCCAGGGGGCGATGGCTACACCTTC.

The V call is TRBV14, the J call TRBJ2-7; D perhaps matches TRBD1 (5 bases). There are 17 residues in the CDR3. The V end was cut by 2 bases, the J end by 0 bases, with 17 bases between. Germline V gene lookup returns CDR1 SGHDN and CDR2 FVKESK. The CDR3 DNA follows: TGTGCCAGCAGCCAACGCCGACAGCCGCAAAGCTCCTACGAGCAGTACTTC. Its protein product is CASSQRRQPQSSYEQYF. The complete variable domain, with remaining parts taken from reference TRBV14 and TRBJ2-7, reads EAGVTQFPSHSVIEKGQTVTLRCDPISGHDNLYWYRRVMGKEIKFLLHFVKESKQDESGMPNNRFLAERTGGTYSTLKVQPAELEDSGVYFCASSQRRQPQSSYEQYFGPGTRLTVT.

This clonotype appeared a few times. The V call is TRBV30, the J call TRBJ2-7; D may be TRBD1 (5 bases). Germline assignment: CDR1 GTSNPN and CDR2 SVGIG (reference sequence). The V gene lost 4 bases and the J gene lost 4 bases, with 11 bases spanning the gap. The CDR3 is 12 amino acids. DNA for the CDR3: TGTGCCTGGATGGACATCCGGTACGAGCAGTACTTC. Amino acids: CAWMDIRYEQYF.

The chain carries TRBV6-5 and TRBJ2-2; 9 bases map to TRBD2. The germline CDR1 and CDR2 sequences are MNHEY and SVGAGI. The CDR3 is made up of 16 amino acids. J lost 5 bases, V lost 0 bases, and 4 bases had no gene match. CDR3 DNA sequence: TGTGCCAGCAGTTACTCGAGTAGCGGGAGAACCGGGGAGCTGTTTTTT. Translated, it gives CASSYSSSGRTGELFF.

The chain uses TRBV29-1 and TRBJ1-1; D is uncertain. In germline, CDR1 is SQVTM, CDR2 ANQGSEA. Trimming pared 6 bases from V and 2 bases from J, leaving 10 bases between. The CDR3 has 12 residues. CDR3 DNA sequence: TGCAGCGTAGTAGTCCCTAACACTGAAGCTTTCTTT. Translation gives CSVVVPNTEAFF.

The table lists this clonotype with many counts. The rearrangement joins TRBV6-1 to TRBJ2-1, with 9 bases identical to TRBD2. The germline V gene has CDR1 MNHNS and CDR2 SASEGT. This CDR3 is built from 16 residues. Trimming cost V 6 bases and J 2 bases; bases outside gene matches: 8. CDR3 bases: TGTGCCAGCAGGCCGACTAGCGGCAGAACCTACAATGAGCAGTTCTTC. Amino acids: CASRPTSGRTYNEQFF.

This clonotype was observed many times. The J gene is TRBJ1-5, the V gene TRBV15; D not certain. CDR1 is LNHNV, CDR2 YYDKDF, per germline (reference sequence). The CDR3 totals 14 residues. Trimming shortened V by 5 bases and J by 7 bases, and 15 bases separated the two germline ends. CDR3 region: CATSGGSRGQPQHF. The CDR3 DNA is TGTGCCACCAGCGGAGGGAGCAGAGGACAGCCCCAGCATTTT. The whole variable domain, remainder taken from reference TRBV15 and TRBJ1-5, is DAMVIQNPRYQVTQFGKPVTLSCSQTLNHNVMYWYQQKSSQAPKLLFHYYDKDFNNEADTPDNFQSRRPNTSFCFLDIRSPGLGDTAMYLCATSGGSRGQPQHFGDGTRLSIL.

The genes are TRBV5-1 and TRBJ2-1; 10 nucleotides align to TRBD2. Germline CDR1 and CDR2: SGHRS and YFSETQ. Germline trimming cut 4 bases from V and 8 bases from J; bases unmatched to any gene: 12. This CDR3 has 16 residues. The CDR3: CASSRASGSMGDEQFF. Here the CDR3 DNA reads TGCGCCAGCAGCAGGGCTAGCGGGAGTATGGGGGATGAGCAGTTCTTC.

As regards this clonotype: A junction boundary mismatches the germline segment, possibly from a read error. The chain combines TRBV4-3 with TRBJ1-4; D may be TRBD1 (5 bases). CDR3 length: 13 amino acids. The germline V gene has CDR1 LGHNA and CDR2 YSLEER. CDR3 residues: CASSQDGRGASRF. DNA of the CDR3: TGCGCCAGCAGCCAAGATGGGAGGGGCGCCTCTCGTTTT.